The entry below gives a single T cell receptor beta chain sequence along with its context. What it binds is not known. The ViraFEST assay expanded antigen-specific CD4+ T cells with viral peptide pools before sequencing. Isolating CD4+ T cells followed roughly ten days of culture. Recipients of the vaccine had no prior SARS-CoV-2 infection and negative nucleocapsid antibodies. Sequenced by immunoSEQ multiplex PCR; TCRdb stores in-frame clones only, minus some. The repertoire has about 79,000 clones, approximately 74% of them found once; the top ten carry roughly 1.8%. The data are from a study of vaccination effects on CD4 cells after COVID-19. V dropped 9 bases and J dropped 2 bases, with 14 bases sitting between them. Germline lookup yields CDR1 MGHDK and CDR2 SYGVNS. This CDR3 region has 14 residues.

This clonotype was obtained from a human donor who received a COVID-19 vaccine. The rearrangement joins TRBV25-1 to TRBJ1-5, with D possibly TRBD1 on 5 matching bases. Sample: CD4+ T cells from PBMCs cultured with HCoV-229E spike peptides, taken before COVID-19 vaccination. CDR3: CARVGRDGNQPQHF. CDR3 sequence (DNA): TGTGCCAGGGTCGGGAGGGACGGCAATCAGCCCCAGCATTTT.